Listed here is a single T cell receptor (beta chain). Germline-derived CDR1 and CDR2 are SGHNT and YENEEA. CDR3 size: 15 residues. Trimming shortened V by 6 bases and J by 0 bases, and 11 bases separated the two germline ends. The data belong to a study of shared clonotypes between healthy human individuals. Study information: Two women and three men aged 18 to 49 served as donors.

The data were produced by immunoSEQ multiplex PCR, yet TCRdb's version contains in-frame clones alone and is incomplete. The data hold about 500,000 clones, with 77% observed a single time. Input material: PBMCs. The rearrangement joins TRBV11-3 to TRBJ2-2; D perhaps matches TRBD1 (5 bases). The source of this sequence is a middle-aged woman in good health. Some clones in this sample may be carry-over from other donors' samples. CDR3 amino acids: CASSSRTTNTGELFF. The DNA for the CDR3 is TGTGCCAGCAGTTCCCGGACAACGAACACCGGGGAGCTGTTTTTT.